This TCR beta chain was recovered during a study of T cell repertoires in cytomegalovirus infection. Study context: Recently identified HLA-C-restricted CMV epitopes and well-studied HLA-B-restricted CMV epitopes were used by the study. Indications came from public TCR beta signatures; they pointed to CMV infection and to a matching HLA type. Study-level findings and limits: Accumulated public TCR beta family frequency recognized individuals carrying CMV together with the relevant HLA.

Via MiXCR, TCRdb re-called the reads, giving one row per CDR3 protein. Here the sample spans hundreds of thousands of distinct CDR3 sequences, around 35% being singletons. Concerning this clonotype itself: Antigen: not known.

There are 15 residues in the CDR3. Germline trimming cut 4 bases from V and 2 bases from J; bases unmatched to any gene: 7. Germline V gene lookup returns CDR1 SEHNR and CDR2 FQNEAQ (reference sequence). The clonotype comes from a human donor in good health (CMV status not recorded). Some clones in this sample may be carry-over from other donors' samples. V gene TRBV7-9 combines with J gene TRBJ2-5; 7 nucleotides match TRBD1. Sequencing was performed on cultured PBMCs, taken from culture after CMV antigen stimulation. CDR3 sequence: CASSWMRQGQETQYF. The CDR3 region has the DNA TGTGCCAGCAGCTGGATGAGACAGGGTCAAGAGACCCAGTACTTC. The variable domain in full, completed from reference TRBV7-9 and TRBJ2-5, reads DTGVSQNPRHKITKRGQNVTFRCDPISEHNRLYWYRQTLGQGPEFLTYFQNEAQLEKSRLLSDRFSAERPKGSFSTLEIQRTEQGDSAMYLCASSWMRQGQETQYFGPGTRLLVL.